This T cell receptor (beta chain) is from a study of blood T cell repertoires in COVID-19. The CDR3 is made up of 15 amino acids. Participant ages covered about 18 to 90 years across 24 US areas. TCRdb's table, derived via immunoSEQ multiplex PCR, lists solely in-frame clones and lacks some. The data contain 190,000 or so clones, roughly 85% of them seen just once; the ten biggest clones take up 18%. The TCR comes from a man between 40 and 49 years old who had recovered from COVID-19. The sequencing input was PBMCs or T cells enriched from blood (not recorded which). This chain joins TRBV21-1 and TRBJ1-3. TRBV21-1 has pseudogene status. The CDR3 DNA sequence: TGTGCCAGCAGCAAAGAGGCGGGGTCTGGAAACACCATATATTTT. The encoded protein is CASSKEAGSGNTIYF.